Reported below is one TCR beta chain. The antigen is not known. Compared with germline, one end of the junction differs, possibly owing to a read error. This record belongs to a study of Graves' ophthalmopathy and Graves' hyperthyroidism. Whole-study context: The term stable hyperthyroidism indicated an absence of ophthalmopathy within 18 months of follow-up.

Serum thyroxine and TRAb, along with clinical symptoms, thyroid ultrasound and orbital computed tomography, were what diagnosis relied on. General study results and limits: Sensitivity reached just under 90% and specificity approximately 81% for a 13-signature model separating ophthalmopathy from stable hyperthyroidism. Blood repertoires reportedly contained most expanded thyroid clonotypes above 0.001 frequency.

Amplification from RNA transcripts yielded the TCR beta CDR3 regions. The first round was an RT-PCR with HTBI primers, and the second round was a multiplex PCR. In TCRdb, the multiplex PCR reads were re-called with MiXCR into one record per CDR3 protein. The table includes around 1.1 million distinct CDR3 sequences, about 40% detected once. The TCR originated in an adult man with Graves' hyperthyroidism. Sequencing input: peripheral blood or thyroid tissue (not recorded which).

As DNA, the CDR3 is TGCGCCAGCAGCCAAGATCCAGTCTCTGGAAACACCATATATTTT. It specifies CASSQDPVSGNTIYF. This chain links TRBV7-3 with TRBJ1-3; D gene uncertain. This CDR3 comprises 15 residues. CDR1 is SGHTA and CDR2 is FQGTGA in the germline V gene.